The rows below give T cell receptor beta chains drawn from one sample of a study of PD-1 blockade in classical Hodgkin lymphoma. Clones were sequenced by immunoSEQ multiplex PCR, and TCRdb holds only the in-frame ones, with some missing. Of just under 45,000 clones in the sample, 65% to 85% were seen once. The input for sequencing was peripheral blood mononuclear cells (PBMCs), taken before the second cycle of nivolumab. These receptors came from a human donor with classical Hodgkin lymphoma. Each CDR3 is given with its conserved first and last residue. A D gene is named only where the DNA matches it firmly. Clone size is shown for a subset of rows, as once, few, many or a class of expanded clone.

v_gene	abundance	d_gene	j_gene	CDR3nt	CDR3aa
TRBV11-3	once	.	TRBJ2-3	TGTGCCAGCAGCTTAGAGGGCAGCCGCACAGATACGCAGTATTTT	CASSLEGSRTDTQYF
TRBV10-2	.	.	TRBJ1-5	TGCGCCAGCAGTGAGTCGGACATAATTCAGCCCCAGCATTTT	CASSESDIIQPQHF
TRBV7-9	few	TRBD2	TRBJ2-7	TGTGCCAGCAGGGGAGCGGGGGGCCTCTCCTACGAGCAGTACTTC	CASRGAGGLSYEQYF
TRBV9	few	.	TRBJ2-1	TGTGCCAGCAGGGCGGGACCCAATGAGCAGTTCTTC	CASRAGPNEQFF
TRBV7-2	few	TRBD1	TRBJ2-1	TGTGCCAGCAGCCCGAGACAGGGGGCGAACTACAATGAGCAGTTCTTC	CASSPRQGANYNEQFF
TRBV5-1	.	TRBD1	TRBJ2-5	TGCGCCAGCAGCAGAGGGACAGGGGAATCTGGGTTCCAAGAGACCCAGTACTTC	CASSRGTGESGFQETQYF
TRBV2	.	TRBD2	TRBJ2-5	TGTGCCAGCAAGGCTAGCGGGGAGACCCAGTACTTC	CASKASGETQYF
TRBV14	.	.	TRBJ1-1	TGTGCCAGCAGCCAATACGAAGGGGTCGTCACTGAAGCTTTCTTT	CASSQYEGVVTEAFF
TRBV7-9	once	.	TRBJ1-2	TGTGCCAGCAGCTTCGGGTATTTCCATGGCTACACCTTC	CASSFGYFHGYTF
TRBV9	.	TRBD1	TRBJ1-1	TGTGCCAGCAGCGCCCGGGACAGTCACATGAACACTGAAGCTTTCTTT	CASSARDSHMNTEAFF